A selection of T cell receptor beta chains follows, all from one sample in a study of tumor-infiltrating lymphocytes in localized non-small cell lung cancer. Profiling relied on immunoSEQ multiplex PCR, and the TCRdb table lists in-frame clones only, not all of them. Of 13,000 or so clones detected, roughly four fifths appear once; the ten largest clones hold 12%. Sequenced: uninvolved lung tissue not adjacent to the tumor. All receptors come from a human donor with non-small cell lung cancer. Both conserved end residues are part of each CDR3. D genes are given only for firm matches. Part of the rows lack a size; the others show once, few, many or a class for expanded clones.

j_call d_call cdr3_length clone_size v_call cdr3_nt cdr3_aa
TRBJ2-3 . 14 . TRBV4-1 TGCGCCAGCAGTCTCGGAAGGGGCACAGATACGCAGTATTTT CASSLGRGTDTQYF
TRBJ1-5 . 15 . TRBV21-1 TGTGCCAGCAGGACAGCAAACTATAGCAATCAGCCCCAGCATTTT CASRTANYSNQPQHF
TRBJ2-5 . 15 . TRBV2 TGTGCCGTCGGGGGCGGGGGCGAGGGGGGAGAGACCCAGTACTTC CAVGGGGEGGETQYF
TRBJ2-7 . 14 few TRBV7-2 TGTGCCAGCAGCCCAGATCCGGGTGGCTACGAGCAGTACTTC CASSPDPGGYEQYF
TRBJ1-1 . 15 . TRBV4-3 TGCGCCAGCAGCCAAGATAAGGCCCCGAACACTGAAGCTTTCTTT CASSQDKAPNTEAFF
TRBJ2-2 . 15 . TRBV7-9 TGTGCCAGCAGCTTAGGGGATACGAACACCGGGGAGCTGTTTTTT CASSLGDTNTGELFF
TRBJ2-1 TRBD2 15 once TRBV5-1 TGCGCCAGCAGCGCGGGACTAGCGGACTACAATGAGCAGTTCTTC CASSAGLADYNEQFF
TRBJ2-1 . 13 . TRBV7-3 TGTGCCAGCAGCTTAGACCTGGAGGATGAGCAGTTCTTC CASSLDLEDEQFF
TRBJ1-1 TRBD1 14 . TRBV7-9 TGTGCCAGCAGCTTGGGACAGGAGGACCTTCAAGCTTTCTTT CASSLGQEDLQAFF
TRBJ1-1 . 13 . TRBV6-5 TGTGCCAGCAGTTACTCAGAGAACACTGAAGCTTTCTTT CASSYSENTEAFF
TRBJ2-3 TRBD2 14 . TRBV7-2 TGTGCCAGCGGACGCGGGGGAGCCACAGATACGCAGTATTTT CASGRGGATDTQYF
TRBJ2-7 TRBD1 15 . TRBV7-9 TGTGCCAGCAGCCTGGGACAGGGGGCGCGGTACGAGCAGTACTTC CASSLGQGARYEQYF
TRBJ2-7 TRBD1 14 once TRBV7-9 TGTGCCAGCAGCCCCCGGGACAGGGGGTACGAGCAGTACTTC CASSPRDRGYEQYF
TRBJ2-5 . 12 . TRBV7-8 TGTGCCAGCAGCTTACCGGGAGAGACCCAGTACTTC CASSLPGETQYF
TRBJ1-1 TRBD1 13 . TRBV10-1 TGCGCCAGCAGCCGGGACAGGGAAAGAAGAGCTTTCTTT CASSRDRERRAFF
TRBJ1-4 TRBD1 18 large TRBV5-1 TGCGCCAGCAGCCCGGCCCAGACAGGGGGCGGAATTAATGAAAAACTGTTTTTT CASSPAQTGGGINEKLFF
TRBJ1-5 TRBD1 13 . TRBV7-8 TGTGCTTCGACAGGGGGGGGCAATCAGCCCCAGCATTTT CASTGGGNQPQHF
TRBJ1-4 . 15 . TRBV6-1 TGTGCCAGCAGTCCCCCTGAGACAGCAAATGAAAAACTGTTTTTT CASSPPETANEKLFF
TRBJ1-4 . 14 . TRBV7-2 TGTGCCAGCAGCTTAGAAACAACTAATGAAAAACTGTTTTTT CASSLETTNEKLFF
TRBJ2-3 . 14 few TRBV10-3 TGTGCCAGTCAACCCTCGGGGGCAGAGGATACGCAGTATTTT CASQPSGAEDTQYF
TRBJ2-5 TRBD1 13 . TRBV7-2 TGTGCCAGCAGCATTACAGGGGGAGAGACCCAGTACTTC CASSITGGETQYF
TRBJ1-2 . 11 . TRBV11-3 TGTGCCAGCAGCTCTGAGGGAATCTACGCCTTC CASSSEGIYAF
TRBJ1-3 . 16 . TRBV25-1 TGTGCCAGCAGTGAAATTGGCAGATCCTCTGGAAACACCATATATTTT CASSEIGRSSGNTIYF
TRBJ1-3 . 17 . TRBV7-3 TGTGCCAGCAGCTTAGCGACAGTCAGAGACTCTGGAAACACCATATATTTT CASSLATVRDSGNTIYF
TRBJ2-1 TRBD2 16 . TRBV7-2 TGTGCCAGCAGCGCCCGAGGCGGGGGGGCCTACAATGAGCAGTTCTTC CASSARGGGAYNEQFF
TRBJ1-5 . 12 . TRBV6-5 TGTGCCAGCAGTTATGGAGGAGGAGCCCAGCATTTT CASSYGGGAQHF
TRBJ1-6 . 13 . TRBV10-1 TGCGCCAGCAGTACGGACAGCCGATCACCCCTCCACTTT CASSTDSRSPLHF
TRBJ1-2 . 13 few TRBV30 TGTGCCTGGTCGCCAGAATTAAACTATGGCTACACCTTC CAWSPELNYGYTF
TRBJ2-3 . 14 . TRBV25-1 TGTGCCAGCAGCCCCACTGGAGGGTCAGATACGCAGTATTTT CASSPTGGSDTQYF
TRBJ1-2 . 14 few TRBV28 TGTGCCAGCAGTGGGACGTCTACCTTCTATGGCTACACCTTC CASSGTSTFYGYTF
TRBJ2-7 . 10 . TRBV7-3 TGTGCCAGCAGCCTCTCTTGGGAGTACTTC CASSLSWEYF
TRBJ1-1 TRBD1 14 . TRBV2 TGTGCCAGCAGGGTGACAGGGGAGAACACTGAAGCTTTCTTT CASRVTGENTEAFF
TRBJ1-2 . 14 few TRBV28 TGTGCCAGCACCGTGGCGGGTATTGGATTTGGCTACACCTTC CASTVAGIGFGYTF
TRBJ1-5 TRBD1 15 . TRBV19 TGTGCCAGTAGTATCTGGGGACAGGGGCATCAGCCCCAGCATTTT CASSIWGQGHQPQHF
TRBJ2-1 . 13 . TRBV28 TGTGCCAGCGGAAGGGGACAAGGCTATGAGCAGTTCTTC CASGRGQGYEQFF
TRBJ1-1 TRBD1 13 few TRBV10-2 TGCGCCAGCAGAGGACAGGGAAACACTGAAGCTTTCTTT CASRGQGNTEAFF
TRBJ2-1 . 15 few TRBV9 TGTGCCAGCAGCGTCAAAGTATCTTCCTACAATGAGCAGTTCTTC CASSVKVSSYNEQFF
TRBJ1-1 TRBD1 14 . TRBV2 TGTGCCAGCAGGGGAGGACAGGGACCTCTCCAGGCTTTCTTT CASRGGQGPLQAFF
TRBJ2-1 . 14 . TRBV11-3 TGTGCCAGCAGCCGTGGACTAAGTAACAATGAGCAGTTCTTC CASSRGLSNNEQFF
TRBJ2-2 TRBD2 16 . TRBV7-2 TGTGCCAGCAGCTTATCACTAGCGGGGGGCACCGGGGAGCTGTTTTTT CASSLSLAGGTGELFF
TRBJ2-7 . 14 . TRBV6-5 TGTGCCAGCAGTCCCCCGGGACCCGGTGGGGAGCAGTACTTC CASSPPGPGGEQYF
TRBJ2-1 . 15 large TRBV9 TGTGCCAGCAGCGTCAAGATAAGCTCCTACAATGAGCAGTTCTTC CASSVKISSYNEQFF
TRBJ1-1 . 11 . TRBV2 TGTGCCAGCAGTGGCCGCACTGAAGCTTTCTTT CASSGRTEAFF
TRBJ2-3 TRBD2 15 . TRBV14 TGTGCCAGCAGCCAATGGCGGGGGGAGAGAGATACGCAGTATTTT CASSQWRGERDTQYF
TRBJ2-5 . 18 . TRBV4-1 TGCGCCAGCAGCCAAGACACTCTTCGGAGGCTAGAAAAAGAGACCCAGTACTTC CASSQDTLRRLEKETQYF
TRBJ1-6 . 14 . TRBV6-6 TGTGCCAGCAGTCCGGGATCGGGGTATTCACCCCTCCACTTT CASSPGSGYSPLHF
TRBJ2-7 . 13 . TRBV7-6 TGTGCCAGCAGCCCAGGGAGCCCCTACGAGCAGTACTTC CASSPGSPYEQYF
TRBJ2-2 . 17 . TRBV4-3 TGCGCCAGCAGCCAAGATAATGGAGGGTTGTACACCGGGGAGCTGTTTTTT CASSQDNGGLYTGELFF
TRBJ2-7 . 14 . TRBV5-1 TGCGCCAGCAGCTCATATGTACAAGATTGGGAGCAGTACTTC CASSSYVQDWEQYF
TRBJ2-3 TRBD2 15 . TRBV5-1 TGCGCCAGCAGCTTGGGAGCGGGGAGCACAGATACGCAGTATTTT CASSLGAGSTDTQYF
TRBJ2-7 TRBD1 15 . TRBV27 TGTGCCAGTAAAATGGGGACAGGGTATTTCTACGAGCAGTACTTC CASKMGTGYFYEQYF
TRBJ2-7 . 14 . TRBV19 TGTGCCAGTAGTATCTGGGACGGTGATTACGAGCAGTACTTC CASSIWDGDYEQYF
TRBJ2-3 TRBD2 16 . TRBV6-5 TGTGCCAGCAGTTCAGGACTAGCGGGGGGCCTAGATACGCAGTATTTT CASSSGLAGGLDTQYF
TRBJ2-7 . 14 . TRBV6-1 TGTGCCAGCAGTGACCGGGACGGAGGCTACGAGCAGTACTTC CASSDRDGGYEQYF
TRBJ2-7 . 14 . TRBV19 TGTGCCAGTAACCCGGAGGGGAAGGTCTCCGAGCAGTACTTC CASNPEGKVSEQYF
TRBJ2-1 . 13 . TRBV7-6 TGTGCCAGCAGCTTACTCCAGGACGGGGAGCAGTTCTTC CASSLLQDGEQFF
TRBJ2-7 . 14 . TRBV21-1 TGTGCCAGGGCCAGACAGGGGAGGAGGCGCGAGCAGTACTTC CARARQGRRREQYF
TRBJ1-2 . 15 . TRBV5-4 TGTGCCAGCAGCTCTGGAGGGGCGGTCCCCTATGGCTACACCTTC CASSSGGAVPYGYTF
TRBJ2-7 . 17 . TRBV7-3 TGTGCCAGCAGCCCGGAAACCGGGACAAAGATCTCCTACGAGCAGTACTTC CASSPETGTKISYEQYF